The text below deals with one T cell receptor beta chain. The sample is drawn from a study of cytomegalovirus exposure and HLA in healthy donors. The PCR made use of 60 Vbeta and 13 Jbeta primers. The assay was immunoSEQ multiplex PCR, and TCRdb's table has in-frame clones only and misses some. The sample carries roughly 150,000 clones, about 79% recorded once. Germline V lookup: CDR1 SGHNT, CDR2 YENEEA. Trimming shortened V by 1 base and J by 0 bases, and 7 bases separated the two germline ends. This CDR3 has 15 residues. What was sequenced was PBMCs. This sequence joins TRBV11-3 and TRBJ1-3; D gene uncertain. The source is a male donor in good health and CMV-seronegative. CDR3 coding DNA: TGTGCCAGCAGCTTAGCCGGTTACTCTGGAAACACCATATATTTT. Translating gives CASSLAGYSGNTIYF.